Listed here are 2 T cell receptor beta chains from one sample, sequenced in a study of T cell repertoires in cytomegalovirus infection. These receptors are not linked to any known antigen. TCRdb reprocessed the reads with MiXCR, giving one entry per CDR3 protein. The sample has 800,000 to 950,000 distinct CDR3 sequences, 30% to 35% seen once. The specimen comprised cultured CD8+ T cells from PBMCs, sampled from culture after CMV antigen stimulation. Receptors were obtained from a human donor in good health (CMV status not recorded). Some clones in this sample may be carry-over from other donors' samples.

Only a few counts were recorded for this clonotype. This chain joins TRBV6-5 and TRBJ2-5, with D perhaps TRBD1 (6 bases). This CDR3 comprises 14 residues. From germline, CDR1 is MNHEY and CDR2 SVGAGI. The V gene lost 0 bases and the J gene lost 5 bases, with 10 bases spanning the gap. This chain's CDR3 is CASSYSSGAETQYF. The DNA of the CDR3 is TGTGCCAGCAGTTACTCGTCAGGGGCCGAGACCCAGTACTTC.

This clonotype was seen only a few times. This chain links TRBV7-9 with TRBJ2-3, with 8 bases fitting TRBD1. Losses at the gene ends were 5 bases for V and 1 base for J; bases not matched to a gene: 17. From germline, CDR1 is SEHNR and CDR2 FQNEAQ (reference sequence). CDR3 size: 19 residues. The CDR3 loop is CASSTRRVQGERRTDTQYF. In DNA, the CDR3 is TGTGCCAGCAGCACCAGAAGGGTACAGGGGGAGAGACGCACAGATACGCAGTATTTT.